These 29 T cell receptor beta chains came from one sample sequenced in a study of T cell responses to AZD1222 COVID-19 vaccine (dated by TCRdb to about 2021). The time point label on this specimen signifies: baseline before first vaccination. To prepare the library, the immunoSEQ multiplex PCR assay was applied. Drawn from immuneACCESS, this table holds only the in-frame rearrangements with V and J called that TCRdb kept. Clones are partly lost; checked studies trace under half to an unresolved V gene and leave the rest unexplained. This sample gives approximately 150,000 clones in total; roughly nine tenths of them show up just once. Together, the top ten hold 5% to 5.5% of the sample. The material sequenced was peripheral blood, taken on day 0 of AZD1222 vaccination. Receptor source: an adult in good health.

V usage is TRBV18 and J usage is TRBJ2-5, with D possibly called TRBD1 or TRBD2 (5 bases each). CDR3 length equals 14 residues. Germline-derived CDR1 and CDR2 are KGHSH and LQKENI. Trimming removed 2 bases at V and 5 bases at J, with 12 bases between. CDR3 DNA: TGTGCCAGCTCACCATCCGGGACCAGGGAGACCCAGTACTTC. Its protein is CASSPSGTRETQYF.

This chain connects TRBV7-9 to TRBJ2-1, with TRBD1 identical over 11 bases. Germline loops: CDR1 SEHNR, CDR2 FQNEAQ (reference sequence). With 0 bases clipped from V and 4 bases from J, the junction kept 5 bases outside the gene matches. The CDR3 has 17 amino acids. The CDR3 nucleotides read TGTGCCAGCAGCTTAGCGTCAGGGACAGGGGGGTACAATGAGCAGTTCTTC. This sequence encodes CASSLASGTGGYNEQFF.

This chain uses TRBV5-5 with TRBJ1-1; 10 bases align to TRBD1. Germline trimming cut 2 bases from V and 4 bases from J; bases unmatched to any gene: 8. The CDR3 sequence is 16 residues long. The germline V gene has CDR1 SGHKS and CDR2 YYEKEE (reference sequence). CDR3 residues: CASSFRQGARGTEAFF. CDR3 bases: TGTGCCAGCAGCTTCAGACAGGGGGCGCGGGGCACTGAAGCTTTCTTT.

This chain uses TRBV9 with TRBJ2-5; D uncertain. This CDR3 comprises 13 residues. Germline CDR1 reads SGDLS; CDR2 reads YYNGEE. V lost 4 bases and J 4 bases, leaving 11 bases between the germline ends. The CDR3 loop is CASSRPPGETQYF. The CDR3 DNA sequence: TGTGCCAGCAGCCGCCCTCCGGGAGAGACCCAGTACTTC.

This chain connects TRBV7-2 to TRBJ2-7; TRBD2 aligns across 10 bases. Losses at the gene ends were 5 bases for V and 0 bases for J; bases not matched to a gene: 4. The CDR3 sequence is 15 residues long. Germline V CDR1 and CDR2: SGHTA, FQGNSA. Written as DNA, the CDR3 is TGTGCCAGCAGCCAGAGCGGGAGGGGCTCCTACGAGCAGTACTTC. The encoded protein is CASSQSGRGSYEQYF.

This chain uses TRBV28 with TRBJ1-3; no reliable D call. CDR1 and CDR2 from the germline V gene are MDHEN and SYDVKM. V lost 10 bases and J lost 0, with 7 bases in between. CDR3 length: 12 residues. CDR3: CAILSSGNTIYF. As DNA, the CDR3 is TGTGCCATTCTCAGCTCTGGAAACACCATATATTTT.

J is TRBJ1-4 and V is TRBV5-1; TRBD1 matches at 8 bases. The length of the CDR3 is 16 residues. Germline values: CDR1 SGHRS, CDR2 YFSETQ. V shed 5 bases and J 2 bases; nucleotides not matched to a gene: 8. CDR3 sequence (DNA): TGCGCCAGCAGGCGTCTGACAGGGGCCACTAATGAAAAACTGTTTTTT. Amino acid sequence: CASRRLTGATNEKLFF.

The V call is TRBV15, the J call TRBJ1-5; D is possibly TRBD1 (5 bases). Per the germline V gene, CDR1 is LNHNV and CDR2 is YYDKDF (reference sequence). CDR3 length equals 12 residues. Trimming shortened V by 8 bases and J by 4 bases, and 9 bases separated the two germline ends. CDR3 in amino acids: CATGRGNQPQHF. The DNA of the CDR3 is TGTGCCACCGGGCGGGGGAATCAGCCCCAGCATTTT.

The gene calls are TRBV6-2 or TRBV6-3 and TRBJ1-2; no reliable D call. V lost 6 bases and J 2 bases, leaving 7 bases between the germline ends. Germline-derived CDR1 and CDR2 are MNHEY and SVGEGT. The CDR3 has 12 residues. CDR3: CASSPRNYGYTF. The CDR3 DNA sequence: TGTGCCAGCAGCCCCCGGAACTATGGCTACACCTTC.

The chain is built from TRBV3-1 (or the pseudogene TRBV3-2) and TRBJ1-4; D ambiguous. The CDR3 is made up of 11 amino acids. From germline, CDR1 is LGHDT and CDR2 YNNKEL (reference sequence). V was shortened by 6 bases and J by 8 bases, with 7 bases between the two germline ends. The DNA for the CDR3 is TGTGCCAGCAGTCTTTTCGAAAAACTGTTTTTT. Its translation: CASSLFEKLFF.

In this sample, this clone turned up a few times. This chain joins TRBV6-1 and TRBJ2-7; TRBD2 agrees at 7 bases. V shed 3 bases, J shed 4 bases, and the junction held 6 bases outside the gene matches. This CDR3 contains 14 residues. Germline V gene data show CDR1 as MNHNS and CDR2 as SASEGT. As DNA, the CDR3 is TGTGCCAGCAGTGAGGCGGCGGGAGCATACGAGCAGTACTTC. Protein sequence: CASSEAAGAYEQYF.

V gene TRBV28 combines with J gene TRBJ2-7, with a possible D match to TRBD1 (7 bases). V was trimmed by 2 bases and J by 3 bases, leaving 17 bases between them. Germline CDR1 and CDR2: MDHEN and SYDVKM. The CDR3 is 16 amino acids. Here the CDR3 DNA reads TGTGCCAGCAGTTTAGGCGGCGGGACAGCTAACTACGAGCAGTACTTC. This translates into CASSLGGGTANYEQYF.

Concerning this clone: At the DNA level, this CDR3 is encoded by other sequences in the same sample as well. This chain connects TRBV6-5 to TRBJ1-1, with a tentative D call TRBD1 (5 bases). This CDR3 contains 14 residues. Germline assignment: CDR1 MNHEY and CDR2 SVGAGI. V dropped 0 bases and J dropped 5 bases, with 10 bases sitting between them. Written as DNA, the CDR3 is TGTGCCAGCAGTTACTCGAAGGGGAGGACTGAAGCTTTCTTT. Translating gives CASSYSKGRTEAFF.

V gene TRBV7-2 combines with J gene TRBJ1-3; unclear D gene. Trimming left V 3 bases short and J 0 bases short, with 9 bases between. This CDR3 is 15 amino acids long. Germline CDR1 is SGHTA and CDR2 is FQGNSA. CDR3 nucleotide sequence: TGTGCCAGCAGCTTCGTACACGGCTCTGGAAACACCATATATTTT. Protein: CASSFVHGSGNTIYF.

Note on this clone: In the same sample, other DNA sequences code for this CDR3. This chain connects TRBV28 to TRBJ1-2; D uncertain. CDR3 length: 13 amino acids. V was clipped by 3 bases and J by 0 bases, with 5 bases between them. The germline V gene has CDR1 MDHEN and CDR2 SYDVKM. CDR3 amino acids: CASSFGTNYGYTF. As DNA, the CDR3 is TGTGCCAGCAGTTTCGGGACTAACTATGGCTACACCTTC.

The chain employs TRBV7-9 and TRBJ2-2; possibly TRBD1 or TRBD2 for D (6 bases each). V dropped 1 base and J dropped 4 bases, with 13 bases sitting between them. The CDR3 covers 16 residues. Germline values: CDR1 SEHNR, CDR2 FQNEAQ (reference sequence). CDR3 in DNA: TGTGCCAGCAGCTTAGAAGGGGGGCGAGGCACCGGGGAGCTGTTTTTT. This codes for CASSLEGGRGTGELFF.

The chain combines TRBV29-1 with TRBJ2-7; TRBD2 matches at 11 bases. Trimming at V came to 7 bases and at J to 2 bases, leaving 7 bases not matched to a gene. The germline CDR1 and CDR2 sequences are SQVTM and ANQGSEA. CDR3 length: 14 residues. This CDR3 reads CSAATSGNTYEQYF. CDR3 DNA: TGCAGCGCCGCGACTAGCGGGAATACCTACGAGCAGTACTTC.

This clone was counted only a few times. This chain connects TRBV19 to TRBJ1-4; TRBD1 matches at 8 bases. The CDR3 totals 16 residues. Germline CDR1 is LNHDA and CDR2 is SQIVND (reference sequence). Unmatched junction bases numbered 3, after V lost 1 base and J lost 2 bases. In DNA, the CDR3 is TGTGCCAGTAGTATAGTTCAGGGGGCGACTAATGAAAAACTGTTTTTT. This sequence encodes CASSIVQGATNEKLFF.

The J gene is TRBJ2-7, the V gene TRBV7-2; D is possibly TRBD1 or TRBD2 (6 bases each). Germline lookup yields CDR1 SGHTA and CDR2 FQGNSA. V shed 5 bases and J shed 2 bases, with 13 bases lying between them. This CDR3 region has 14 residues. The CDR3 nucleotides read TGTGCCAGCAGCCTTGGGGGGCGGCCCTACGAGCAGTACTTC. It specifies CASSLGGRPYEQYF.

This sequence joins TRBV30 and TRBJ2-2; the match to TRBD2 covers 9 bases. V was pared by 3 bases and J by 2 bases, with 4 bases of the junction left unmatched. The germline V gene has CDR1 GTSNPN and CDR2 SVGIG (reference sequence). The CDR3 is 15 residues long. The CDR3: CAWSAGLANTGELFF. CDR3 coding DNA: TGTGCCTGGAGCGCGGGACTAGCCAACACCGGGGAGCTGTTTTTT. The full variable domain, in which reference TRBV30 and TRBJ2-2 provide the parts outside the CDR3, is SQTIHQWPATLVQPVGSPLSLECTVEGTSNPNLYWYRQAAGRGLQLLFYSVGIGQISSEVPQNLSASRPQDRQFILSSKKLLLSDSGFYLCAWSAGLANTGELFFGEGSRLTVL.

The rearrangement links TRBV29-1 to TRBJ2-3; D is unclear. This CDR3 is built from 12 residues. Per the germline V gene, CDR1 is SQVTM and CDR2 is ANQGSEA. The ends were cut back, 3 bases at V and 3 bases at J, with 7 bases in the middle. The chain's CDR3 is CSVDPGTDTQYF. Written as DNA, the CDR3 is TGCAGCGTTGACCCGGGTACAGATACGCAGTATTTT.

The rearrangement joins TRBV28 to TRBJ2-1; the D is unclear. This CDR3 contains 13 residues. Trimming left V 2 bases short and J 7 bases short, with 9 bases between. CDR1 is MDHEN and CDR2 is SYDVKM in the germline V gene. In nucleotides, the CDR3 is TGTGCCAGCAGTTTAGTTCGGAGAAATGAGCAGTTCTTC. This codes for CASSLVRRNEQFF.

The chain couples TRBV4-3 to TRBJ2-3; unclear D gene. The CDR3 sequence is 14 residues long. CDR1 LGHNA and CDR2 YSLEER come from the germline V gene. Between the trimmed V and J ends, which lost 0 bases and 3 bases, there was a span of 7 bases. CDR3 coding DNA: TGCGCCAGCAGCCAAGATTCTCAGACAGATACGCAGTATTTT. Its translation: CASSQDSQTDTQYF.

The chain uses TRBV24-1 and TRBJ2-2; 8 bases are a match to TRBD1. The CDR3 consists of 15 residues. Germline V gives CDR1 KGHDR, CDR2 SFDVKD. V lost 5 bases, J lost 3 bases, and 4 bases stayed unmatched. CDR3 sequence (DNA): TGTGCCACCAGTGTTGGGACAGGCGACACCGGGGAGCTGTTTTTT. It translates to CATSVGTGDTGELFF.

CDR3 loop: CASSVRTSGRETQYF. Written as DNA, the CDR3 is TGTGCCAGCAGTGTACGGACTAGCGGGAGAGAGACCCAGTACTTC. V usage is TRBV2 and J usage is TRBJ2-5, with TRBD2 identical over 13 bases. Germline V gives CDR1 SNHLY, CDR2 FYNNEI. This CDR3 is built from 15 residues. V shed 4 bases and J 4 bases; nucleotides not matched to a gene: 3.

The chain couples TRBV7-2 to TRBJ2-5; perhaps TRBD1 as D (5 bases). V was shortened by 5 bases and J by 4 bases, with 17 bases between the two germline ends. The germline V gene encodes CDR1 SGHTA and CDR2 FQGNSA. This CDR3 spans 15 amino acids. The CDR3 protein is CASSPPTAYVETQYF. Written as DNA, the CDR3 is TGTGCCAGCAGCCCCCCGACAGCTTACGTAGAGACCCAGTACTTC.

This chain uses TRBV10-1 with TRBJ1-5; no clear D gene. V was shortened by 3 bases and J by 5 bases, with 8 bases between the two germline ends. Germline V lookup: CDR1 WNHNN, CDR2 SYGVQD (reference sequence). The CDR3 has 13 amino acids. The CDR3 sequence is CASSEGRDQPQHF. CDR3 DNA sequence: TGCGCCAGCAGTGAAGGAAGGGATCAGCCCCAGCATTTT.

The chain couples TRBV20-1 to TRBJ2-1; 7 nucleotides align to TRBD2. The trim removed 3 bases at V and 2 bases at J, leaving 13 bases unmatched. This CDR3 spans 17 amino acids. Germline V gene lookup returns CDR1 DFQATT and CDR2 SNEGSKA (reference sequence). This CDR3 is CSASRAASGPPYNEQFF. CDR3 sequence (DNA): TGCAGTGCTAGTAGAGCGGCTAGCGGCCCGCCCTACAATGAGCAGTTCTTC.

V gene TRBV11-2 combines with J gene TRBJ1-1; D is undetermined. With 3 bases removed from V and 1 base from J, the gap between germline ends came to 12 bases. Per the germline V gene, CDR1 is SGHAT and CDR2 is FQNNGV. This CDR3 is built from 15 residues. In nucleotides, the CDR3 is TGTGCCAGCAGCTTGACGGCCCCAAAGAACACTGAAGCTTTCTTT. This codes for CASSLTAPKNTEAFF. The complete variable domain, with remaining parts taken from reference TRBV11-2 and TRBJ1-1, reads EAGVAQSPRYKIIEKRQSVAFWCNPISGHATLYWYQQILGQGPKLLIQFQNNGVVDDSQLPKDRFSAERLKGVDSTLKIQPAKLEDSAVYLCASSLTAPKNTEAFFGQGTRLTVV.